This TCR beta chain is from a study of preoperative IRX-2 immunotherapy in early breast cancer. The treatment: preoperative locoregional IRX-2 cytokine immunotherapy. This phase Ib study tested locoregional IRX-2 cytokine immunotherapy given before surgery. Libraries were prepared by immunoSEQ multiplex PCR; TCRdb keeps only in-frame clonotypes and omits some of them. The profile covers some 19,000 clones, with 70% to 90% appearing a single time and roughly 1.2% taken by the ten largest. The CDR3 length is 15 residues. With V trimmed by 3 bases and J by 10 bases, 5 bases remained unmatched. Germline V gene sequence: CDR1 LNHNV, CDR2 YYDKDF (reference sequence).

The V and J genes are TRBV15 and TRBJ2-1; 14 bases line up with TRBD2. The TCR comes from a human donor with breast cancer. The sample here was lymph node tissue, taken after IRX-2 immunotherapy. This CDR3 is CATSRTSGRDAEQFF. The CDR3 region has the DNA TGTGCCACCAGCAGGACTAGCGGGAGGGACGCCGAGCAGTTCTTC.